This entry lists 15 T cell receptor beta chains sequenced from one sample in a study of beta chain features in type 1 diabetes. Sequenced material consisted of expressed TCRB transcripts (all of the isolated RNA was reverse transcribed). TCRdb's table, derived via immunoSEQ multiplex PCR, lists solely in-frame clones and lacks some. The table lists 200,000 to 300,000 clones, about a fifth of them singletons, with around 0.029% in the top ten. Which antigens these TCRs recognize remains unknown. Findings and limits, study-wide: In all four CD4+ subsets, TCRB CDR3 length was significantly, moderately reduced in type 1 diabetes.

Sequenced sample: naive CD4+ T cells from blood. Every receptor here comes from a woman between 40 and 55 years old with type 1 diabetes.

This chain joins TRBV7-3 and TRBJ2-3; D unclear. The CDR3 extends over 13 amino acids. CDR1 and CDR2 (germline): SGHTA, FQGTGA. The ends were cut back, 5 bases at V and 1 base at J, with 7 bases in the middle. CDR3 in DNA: TGTGCCAGCAGCCGACTTCGCACAGATACGCAGTATTTT. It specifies CASSRLRTDTQYF.

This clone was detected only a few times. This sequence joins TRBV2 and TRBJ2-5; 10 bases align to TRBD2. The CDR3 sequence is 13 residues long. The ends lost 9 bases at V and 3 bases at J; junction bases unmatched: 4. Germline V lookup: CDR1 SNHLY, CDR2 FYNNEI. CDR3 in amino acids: CARRTSGEETQYF. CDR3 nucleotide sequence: TGTGCCAGGAGGACTAGCGGTGAAGAGACCCAGTACTTC.

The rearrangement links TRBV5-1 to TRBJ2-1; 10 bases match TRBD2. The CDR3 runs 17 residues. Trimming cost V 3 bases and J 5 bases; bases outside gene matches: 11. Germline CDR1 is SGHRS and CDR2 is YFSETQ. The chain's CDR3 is CASSWGPLAGIHNEQFF. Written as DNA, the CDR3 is TGCGCCAGCAGCTGGGGCCCACTAGCGGGGATTCACAATGAGCAGTTCTTC.

The CDR3 DNA follows: TGTGCCAGCAGTTTTACAGGAAACACCATATATTTT. Translated: CASSFTGNTIYF. V gene TRBV28 combines with J gene TRBJ1-3, with D unresolved. The length of the CDR3 is 12 residues. Trimming pared 3 bases from V and 4 bases from J, leaving 4 bases between. CDR1 is MDHEN, CDR2 SYDVKM, per germline.

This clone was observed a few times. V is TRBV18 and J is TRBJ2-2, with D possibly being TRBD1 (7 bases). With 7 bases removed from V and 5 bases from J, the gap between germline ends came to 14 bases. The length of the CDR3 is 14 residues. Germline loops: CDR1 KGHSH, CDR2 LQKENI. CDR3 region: CASFETGRTGELFF. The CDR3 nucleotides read TGTGCCAGCTTCGAGACAGGGAGGACCGGGGAGCTGTTTTTT.

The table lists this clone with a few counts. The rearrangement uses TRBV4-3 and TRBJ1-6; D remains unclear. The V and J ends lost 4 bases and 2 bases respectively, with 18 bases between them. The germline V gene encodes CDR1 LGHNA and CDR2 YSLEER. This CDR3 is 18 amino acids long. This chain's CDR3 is CASSPGPVRNTYNSPLHF. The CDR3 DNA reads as TGCGCCAGCAGCCCTGGGCCCGTCCGGAACACCTATAATTCACCCCTCCACTTT.

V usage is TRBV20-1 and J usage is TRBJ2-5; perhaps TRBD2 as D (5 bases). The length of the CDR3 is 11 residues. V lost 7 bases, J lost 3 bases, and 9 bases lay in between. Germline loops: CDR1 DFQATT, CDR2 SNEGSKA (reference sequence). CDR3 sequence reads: CSGRPEETQYF. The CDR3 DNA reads TGCAGTGGGAGGCCAGAAGAGACCCAGTACTTC.

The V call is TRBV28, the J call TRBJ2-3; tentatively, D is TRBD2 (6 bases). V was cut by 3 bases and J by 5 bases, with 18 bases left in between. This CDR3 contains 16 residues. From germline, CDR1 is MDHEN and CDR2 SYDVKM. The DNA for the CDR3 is TGTGCCAGCAGTTTCCCGGGACGGGGACTGATAGATACGCAGTATTTT. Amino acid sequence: CASSFPGRGLIDTQYF.

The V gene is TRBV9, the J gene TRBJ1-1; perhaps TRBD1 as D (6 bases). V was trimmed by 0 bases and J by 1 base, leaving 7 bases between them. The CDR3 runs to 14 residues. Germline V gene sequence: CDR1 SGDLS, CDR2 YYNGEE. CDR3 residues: CASSVEGQNTEAFF. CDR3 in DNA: TGTGCCAGCAGCGTAGAGGGACAGAACACTGAAGCTTTCTTT.

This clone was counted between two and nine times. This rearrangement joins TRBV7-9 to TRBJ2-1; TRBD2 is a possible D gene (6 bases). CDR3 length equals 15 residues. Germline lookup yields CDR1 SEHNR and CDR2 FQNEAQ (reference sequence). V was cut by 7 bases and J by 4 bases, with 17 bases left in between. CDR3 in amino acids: CASILVEGSYNEQFF. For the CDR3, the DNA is TGTGCCAGCATCCTCGTGGAGGGGTCATACAATGAGCAGTTCTTC.

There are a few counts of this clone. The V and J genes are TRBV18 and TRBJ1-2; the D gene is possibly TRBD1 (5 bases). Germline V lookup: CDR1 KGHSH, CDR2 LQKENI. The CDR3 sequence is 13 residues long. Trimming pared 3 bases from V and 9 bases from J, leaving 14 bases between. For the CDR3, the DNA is TGTGCCAGCTCACCTGGGGACTCCCGCCGCTACACCTTC. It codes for CASSPGDSRRYTF.

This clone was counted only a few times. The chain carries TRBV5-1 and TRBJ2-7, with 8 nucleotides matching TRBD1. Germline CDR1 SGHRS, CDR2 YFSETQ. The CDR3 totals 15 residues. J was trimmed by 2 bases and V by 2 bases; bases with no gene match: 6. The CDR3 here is CASSFSRDRTYEQYF. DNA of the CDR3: TGCGCCAGCAGCTTCTCCCGGGACAGGACCTACGAGCAGTACTTC.

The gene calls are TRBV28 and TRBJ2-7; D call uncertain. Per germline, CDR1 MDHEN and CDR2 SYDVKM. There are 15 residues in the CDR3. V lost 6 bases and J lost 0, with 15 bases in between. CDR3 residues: CASSLDPPTSYEQYF. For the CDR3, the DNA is TGTGCCAGCAGCCTAGACCCCCCGACCTCCTACGAGCAGTACTTC.

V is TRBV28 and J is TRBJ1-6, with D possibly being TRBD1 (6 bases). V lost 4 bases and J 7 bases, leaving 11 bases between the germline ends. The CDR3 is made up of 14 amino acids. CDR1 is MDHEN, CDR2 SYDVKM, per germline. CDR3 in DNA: TGTGCCAGCAGTTCCACAGGGCTGAATTCACCCCTCCACTTT. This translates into CASSSTGLNSPLHF.

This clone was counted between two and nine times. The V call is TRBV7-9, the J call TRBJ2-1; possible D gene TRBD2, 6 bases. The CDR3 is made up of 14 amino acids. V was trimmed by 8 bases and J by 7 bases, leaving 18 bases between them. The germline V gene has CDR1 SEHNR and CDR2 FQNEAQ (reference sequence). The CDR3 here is CASRGAGRLNEQFF. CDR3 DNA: TGTGCCAGCCGCGGGGCAGGGAGATTGAATGAGCAGTTCTTC.